Listed here is a single T cell receptor (beta chain). The target antigen is unknown. The length of the CDR3 is 13 residues. Between the trimmed V and J ends, which lost 11 bases and 4 bases, there was a span of 12 bases. Looked up from germline, CDR1 is MNHEY and CDR2 is SMNVEV (reference sequence). These data come from a study of cytomegalovirus exposure and HLA in healthy donors. Overall study findings and caveats: According to a later analysis, donors in an Asian-associated ancestry cluster reportedly had fewer N-insertions than the roughly 720-donor mean.

PCR primers comprised 60 Vbeta and 13 Jbeta primers. The protocol was immunoSEQ multiplex PCR, while the TCRdb copy is restricted to in-frame clones and leaves out a portion. Among about 150,000 clones listed, 84% were seen once. The sequenced sample consisted of PBMCs. The TCR originated in a man younger than 30 in good health and CMV-seronegative. This rearrangement joins TRBV27 to TRBJ1-6; D is possibly TRBD1 (5 bases). The CDR3 sequence is CAVSGGYNSPLHF. CDR3 nucleotide sequence: TGTGCCGTTTCCGGGGGATATAATTCACCCCTCCACTTT.